Each of the 23 T cell receptor beta chains below was sequenced from the same sample in a study of T cell responses to AZD1222 COVID-19 vaccine. Using immunoSEQ multiplex PCR, the repertoire was profiled, and TCRdb retains in-frame clones only, with some absent. Here the sample spans around 140,000 clones, about 93% being singletons. This material consisted of peripheral blood, taken on day 0 of AZD1222 vaccination. These TCRs come from an adult in good health.

The chain uses TRBV5-1 and TRBJ1-6; 7 bases map to TRBD1. From germline, CDR1 is SGHRS and CDR2 YFSETQ. Unmatched junction bases numbered 4, after V lost 0 bases and J lost 10 bases. This CDR3 has 14 residues. This CDR3 reads CASSLEGAQSPLHF. The CDR3 DNA sequence: TGCGCCAGCAGCTTGGAGGGGGCCCAATCACCCCTCCACTTT.

The V gene is TRBV19, the J gene TRBJ1-5, with 7 nucleotides matching TRBD1. Germline V CDR1 and CDR2: LNHDA, SQIVND (reference sequence). The CDR3 runs to 15 residues. V lost 5 bases to trimming and J lost 2 bases; unmatched junction nucleotides: 6. The CDR3 region has the DNA TGTGCCAGTAGTCCCGCACAGGGGCGCAATCAGCCCCAGCATTTT. Protein: CASSPAQGRNQPQHF.

The chain employs TRBV7-6 and TRBJ2-7, with 12 bases that match TRBD2. The length of the CDR3 is 16 residues. Trimming at V came to 6 bases and at J to 4 bases, leaving 10 bases not matched to a gene. Germline V gene data show CDR1 as SGHVS and CDR2 as FNYEAQ. CDR3 residues: CASSPTGTSGRYEQYF. Written as DNA, the CDR3 is TGTGCCAGCAGTCCGACCGGGACTAGCGGGCGGTACGAGCAGTACTTC.

The CDR3 is CASSLSTSGFYEQYF. In DNA form, the CDR3 reads TGTGCCAGCAGCTTATCGACTAGCGGCTTCTACGAGCAGTACTTC. J is TRBJ2-7 and V is TRBV7-2; 9 nucleotides agree with TRBD2. The CDR3 has 15 amino acids. Germline V lookup: CDR1 SGHTA, CDR2 FQGNSA. Losses at the gene ends were 2 bases for V and 3 bases for J; bases not matched to a gene: 5.

The V and J genes are TRBV5-1 and TRBJ1-2; D is possibly TRBD1 (5 bases). The CDR3 totals 14 residues. Trimming shortened V by 0 bases and J by 5 bases, and 11 bases separated the two germline ends. Germline CDR1 SGHRS, CDR2 YFSETQ. The CDR3 region is CASSLAGTEYGYTF. The CDR3 bases are TGCGCCAGCAGCTTGGCTGGGACGGAATATGGCTACACCTTC. Full variable domain (missing parts from reference TRBV5-1 and TRBJ1-2): KAGVTQTPRYLIKTRGQQVTLSCSPISGHRSVSWYQQTPGQGLQFLFEYFSETQRNKGNFPGRFSGRQFSNSRSEMNVSTLELGDSALYLCASSLAGTEYGYTFGSGTRLTVV.

The rearrangement joins TRBV15 to TRBJ1-6; D is undetermined. This CDR3 spans 18 amino acids. Germline CDR1 is LNHNV and CDR2 is YYDKDF (reference sequence). The germline V and J ends were trimmed by 0 bases and 3 bases, with 15 bases remaining between them. The CDR3 region has the DNA TGTGCCACCAGCAGAGATCCTCCCCGCGCGGACTATAATTCACCCCTCCACTTT. Amino acid sequence: CATSRDPPRADYNSPLHF.

For this clone: The junction shows a germline mismatch at one end, possibly a read error. The chain couples TRBV30 to TRBJ1-2, with 7 bases that match TRBD1. Germline CDR1 and CDR2: GTSNPN and SVGIG (reference sequence). This CDR3 has 11 residues. The CDR3 region is CSGGRLNGYTF. The CDR3 coding sequence is TGCTCAGGGGGACGATTGAATGGCTACACCTTC.

CDR3 DNA: TGTGCCAGCAGCTCCTCCCTGACTAGCGGACCTCAGGAGACCCAGTACTTC. Protein: CASSSSLTSGPQETQYF. The chain uses TRBV5-6 and TRBJ2-5; 9 nucleotides align to TRBD2. The CDR3 extends over 17 amino acids. Germline V lookup: CDR1 SGHDT, CDR2 YYEEEE. J gave up 5 bases and V 3 bases, and 14 bases lay outside the gene matches.

The chain links TRBV2 to TRBJ1-1; 12 bases match TRBD1. This CDR3 region has 13 residues. Germline CDR1 and CDR2: SNHLY and FYNNEI. The CDR3 DNA is TGTGCGACCCACGGGACAGGGGGCTTGGGAGCTTTCTTT. It yields the protein CATHGTGGLGAFF.

This sequence joins TRBV2 and TRBJ2-7; D gene ambiguous. Looked up from germline, CDR1 is SNHLY and CDR2 is FYNNEI. Trimming removed 2 bases from V and 4 bases from J, with 12 bases in between. The CDR3 consists of 14 residues. CDR3 region: CASSETDGLYEQYF. CDR3 DNA: TGTGCCAGCAGTGAAACGGACGGCCTTTACGAGCAGTACTTC.

This chain connects TRBV24-1 to TRBJ2-7; D not resolved. Between the trimmed V and J ends, which lost 3 bases and 5 bases, there was a span of 10 bases. CDR1 KGHDR and CDR2 SFDVKD come from the germline V gene. CDR3 size: 13 residues. DNA for the CDR3: TGTGCCACCAGTGATGGCCAGAGCGACGAGCAGTACTTC. Its translation is CATSDGQSDEQYF.

The chain has TRBV7-6 and TRBJ2-2; unclear D gene. The CDR3 length is 13 residues. V lost 5 bases to trimming and J lost 6 bases, with 10 bases between them. In germline, CDR1 is SGHVS, CDR2 FNYEAQ. The CDR3 nucleotides read TGTGCCAGCAGCCCCTACAGTGCCGGGGAGCTGTTTTTT. Translating it yields CASSPYSAGELFF.

The V and J genes are TRBV6-1 and TRBJ1-2; D is possibly TRBD1 (6 bases). The germline V gene has CDR1 MNHNS and CDR2 SASEGT. The V end lost 6 bases, the J end lost 3 bases, and 14 bases lay between the germline ends. There are 14 residues in the CDR3. This CDR3 reads CASRSRGLYYGYTF. In DNA form, the CDR3 reads TGTGCCAGCAGAAGCAGGGGACTCTACTATGGCTACACCTTC.

This clone was seen a handful of times. The chain couples TRBV5-1 to TRBJ2-7; D remains ambiguous. Germline V gene data show CDR1 as SGHRS and CDR2 as YFSETQ. This CDR3 contains 14 residues. V lost 0 bases and J 5 bases, leaving 12 bases between the germline ends. The CDR3 reads CASSLGSVTDEQYF. The CDR3 DNA reads as TGCGCCAGCAGCTTGGGGTCAGTTACGGACGAGCAGTACTTC.

This clone showed up just once. CDR3 amino acids: CASSGGQIYEQYF. The CDR3 DNA follows: TGTGCCAGCAGCGGGGGACAGATCTACGAGCAGTACTTC. The J gene is TRBJ2-7, the V gene TRBV5-4; 7 nucleotides align to TRBD1. In germline, CDR1 is SGHNT, CDR2 YYREEE (reference sequence). This CDR3 is built from 13 residues. The V segment lost 4 bases and the J segment 3 bases; nucleotides outside the gene matches: 4.

The chain recombines TRBV25-1 with TRBJ1-1, with D unresolved. Germline values: CDR1 MGHDK, CDR2 SYGVNS. The CDR3 consists of 12 residues. V lost 3 bases to trimming and J lost 7 bases, with 9 bases between them. The CDR3, as DNA: TGTGCCAGCAGTGAGGGGATGAGTGAAGCTTTCTTT. Translation: CASSEGMSEAFF.

J is TRBJ2-5 and V is TRBV3-1 (or the pseudogene TRBV3-2), with a tentative D call TRBD1 (6 bases). Trimming cost V 4 bases and J 5 bases, with 14 bases left between them. This CDR3 is 14 amino acids long. Germline V gene data show CDR1 as LGHDT and CDR2 as YNNKEL (reference sequence). CDR3 region: CASSPEDSLETQYF. For the CDR3, the DNA is TGTGCCAGCAGCCCCGAGGACAGCTTGGAGACCCAGTACTTC.

This sequence joins TRBV9 and TRBJ2-3; D is possibly TRBD1 or TRBD2 (5 bases each). V was pared by 5 bases and J by 2 bases, with 12 bases between. This CDR3 has 14 amino acids. The germline gives CDR1 SGDLS, CDR2 YYNGEE. The CDR3, as DNA: TGTGCCAGCAGGCCGGGACGGATCACAGATACGCAGTATTTT. It encodes CASRPGRITDTQYF.

This chain joins TRBV4-2 and TRBJ1-1, with D possibly being TRBD1 (5 bases). CDR3 length: 16 residues. Trimming pared 1 base from V and 0 bases from J, leaving 12 bases between. In germline, CDR1 is LGHNA, CDR2 YNFKEQ. The CDR3 loop is CASSQGMGGMNTEAFF. The CDR3 coding sequence is TGTGCCAGCAGCCAAGGAATGGGGGGAATGAACACTGAAGCTTTCTTT.

The genes are TRBV28 and TRBJ1-2; D call uncertain. Germline V gene sequence: CDR1 MDHEN, CDR2 SYDVKM. Trimming removed 6 bases from V and 4 bases from J, with 12 bases in between. The CDR3 is 13 residues long. The CDR3 DNA is TGTGCCAGCAGGAATACCGACCGCTATGGCTACACCTTC. The encoded protein is CASRNTDRYGYTF.

The genes are TRBV30 and TRBJ2-3; D unclear. This CDR3 is 11 amino acids long. Between the trimmed V and J ends, which lost 5 bases and 6 bases, there was a span of 9 bases. The germline gives CDR1 GTSNPN, CDR2 SVGIG (reference sequence). The CDR3 nucleotides are TGTGCCTGGGGGCTATCGGATACGCAGTATTTT. Translating gives CAWGLSDTQYF.

The rearrangement uses TRBV5-1 and TRBJ2-5, with D unclear. The CDR3 covers 15 residues. Germline assignment: CDR1 SGHRS and CDR2 YFSETQ. Trimming removed 0 bases at V and 4 bases at J, with 13 bases between. The CDR3 sequence: CASSLGPANGETQYF. The DNA for the CDR3 is TGCGCCAGCAGCTTGGGTCCTGCAAACGGAGAGACCCAGTACTTC.

The V and J genes are TRBV2 and TRBJ1-4; D remains unclear. Germline values: CDR1 SNHLY, CDR2 FYNNEI. The ends were cut back, 2 bases at V and 0 bases at J, with 4 bases in the middle. The length of the CDR3 is 14 residues. The DNA of the CDR3 is TGTGCCAGCAGTGAAAGGGCAACTAATGAAAAACTGTTTTTT. Protein sequence: CASSERATNEKLFF.